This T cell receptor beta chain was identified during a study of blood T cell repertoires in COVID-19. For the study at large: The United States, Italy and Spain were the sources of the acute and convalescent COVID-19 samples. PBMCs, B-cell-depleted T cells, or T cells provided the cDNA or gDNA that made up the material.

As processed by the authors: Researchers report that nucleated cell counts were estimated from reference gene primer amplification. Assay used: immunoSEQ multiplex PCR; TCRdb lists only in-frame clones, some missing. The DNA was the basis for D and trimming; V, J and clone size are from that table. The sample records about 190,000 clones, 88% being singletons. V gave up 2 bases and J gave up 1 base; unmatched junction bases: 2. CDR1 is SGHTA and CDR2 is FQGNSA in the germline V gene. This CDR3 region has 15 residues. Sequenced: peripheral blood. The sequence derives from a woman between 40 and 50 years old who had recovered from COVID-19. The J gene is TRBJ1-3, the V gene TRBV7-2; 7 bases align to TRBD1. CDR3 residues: CASSLMGQSGNTIYF. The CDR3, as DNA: TGTGCCAGCAGCTTAATGGGACAGTCTGGAAACACCATATATTTT.